This is a list of T cell receptor beta chains from one sample in a study of cytomegalovirus exposure and HLA in healthy donors. Only in-frame clones appear in the TCRdb table, and some are missing; sequencing was by immunoSEQ multiplex PCR. The repertoire holds approximately 180,000 clones, with 77% as singletons. Sequencing used PBMCs. Source of these receptors: a woman in her thirties in good health and CMV-seropositive. Both conserved end residues are part of each CDR3. Each record gives: D gene, clone size, V gene, J gene, CDR3 DNA, CDR3 protein. D genes are given only for firm matches. Expanded clones get a size class; other rows say once, few or many, or leave the size out.

d_call: TRBD2
clone_size: NA
v_call: TRBV5-1
j_call: TRBJ2-7
cdr3_nt: TGCGCCAGCAGCCCCGGACTAGCGGGAGCCGGCGAGCAGTACTTC
cdr3_aa: CASSPGLAGAGEQYF

d_call: NA
clone_size: NA
v_call: TRBV9
j_call: TRBJ1-1
cdr3_nt: TGTGCCAGCAGCGTTCGCCCGGGAGGGACTGAAGCTTTCTTT
cdr3_aa: CASSVRPGGTEAFF

d_call: TRBD1
clone_size: NA
v_call: TRBV28
j_call: TRBJ1-2
cdr3_nt: TGTGCCAGCAGGCCCTCAGGGGGCCCCTATGGCTACACCTTC
cdr3_aa: CASRPSGGPYGYTF

d_call: TRBD2
clone_size: NA
v_call: TRBV5-6
j_call: TRBJ2-3
cdr3_nt: TGTGCCAGCAGCTGGGGGACTAGCGGTGATACGCAGTATTTT
cdr3_aa: CASSWGTSGDTQYF

d_call: NA
clone_size: few
v_call: TRBV7-2
j_call: TRBJ1-5
cdr3_nt: TGTGCCAGCAGCTTAGTTGTGGGGGCAAATCAGCCCCAGCATTTT
cdr3_aa: CASSLVVGANQPQHF

d_call: NA
clone_size: NA
v_call: TRBV4-3
j_call: TRBJ1-2
cdr3_nt: TGCGCCAGCAGCCAAAGTCCATTCAGGGGTAGGATAGATGGCTACACCTTC
cdr3_aa: CASSQSPFRGRIDGYTF

d_call: TRBD1
clone_size: few
v_call: TRBV19
j_call: TRBJ2-7
cdr3_nt: TGTGCCAGTAGAACGAACAGGGGGGCCTACGAGCAGTACTTC
cdr3_aa: CASRTNRGAYEQYF

d_call: TRBD1
clone_size: few
v_call: TRBV5-6
j_call: TRBJ2-3
cdr3_nt: TGTGCCAGCAGCTGGGGACAGGGGGTCGGCACAGATACGCAGTATTTT
cdr3_aa: CASSWGQGVGTDTQYF

d_call: NA
clone_size: NA
v_call: TRBV6-1
j_call: TRBJ2-5
cdr3_nt: TGTGCCAGCAGCCTGGACAGTCAACACCAAGAGACCCAGTACTTC
cdr3_aa: CASSLDSQHQETQYF

d_call: TRBD1
clone_size: once
v_call: TRBV7-9
j_call: TRBJ2-5
cdr3_nt: TGTGCCATCAAAGCCGAAGGGACAGTCGGGGTGGAGACCCAGTACTTC
cdr3_aa: CAIKAEGTVGVETQYF

d_call: TRBD1
clone_size: NA
v_call: TRBV30
j_call: TRBJ1-5
cdr3_nt: TGTGCCTGGAGTGTTTACAGGGGGCATCAGCCCCAGCATTTT
cdr3_aa: CAWSVYRGHQPQHF

d_call: NA
clone_size: NA
v_call: TRBV19
j_call: TRBJ1-1
cdr3_nt: TGTGCCAGTAGTACCCGGGTGGGGGGGACGAACACTGAAGCTTTCTTT
cdr3_aa: CASSTRVGGTNTEAFF

d_call: NA
clone_size: NA
v_call: TRBV6-4
j_call: TRBJ1-1
cdr3_nt: TGTGCCAGCAGTGTGGAGGGAGGGAACACTGAAGCTTTCTTT
cdr3_aa: CASSVEGGNTEAFF

d_call: TRBD2
clone_size: NA
v_call: TRBV27
j_call: TRBJ2-1
cdr3_nt: TGTGCCAGCAGGAATAGCGGGAGGGGTTTCATCGAGCAGTTCTTC
cdr3_aa: CASRNSGRGFIEQFF

d_call: NA
clone_size: NA
v_call: TRBV6-1
j_call: TRBJ1-3
cdr3_nt: TGTGCCAGCAGTGCCACCAGGCCCCAACCGGCCTCTGGAAACACCATATATTTT
cdr3_aa: CASSATRPQPASGNTIYF

d_call: TRBD1
clone_size: NA
v_call: TRBV28
j_call: TRBJ2-7
cdr3_nt: TGTGCCAGCAGCCGCCCGGGGACAGGCAGTAACTACGAGCAGTACTTC
cdr3_aa: CASSRPGTGSNYEQYF

d_call: NA
clone_size: once
v_call: TRBV11-2
j_call: TRBJ1-2
cdr3_nt: TGTGCCAGCAGCTCTTACAGGGATGGCTACACCTTC
cdr3_aa: CASSSYRDGYTF

d_call: TRBD2
clone_size: few
v_call: TRBV30
j_call: TRBJ2-1
cdr3_nt: TGTGCCTGGAGTGTTGATAGCGGGGCTTACAATGAGCAGTTCTTC
cdr3_aa: CAWSVDSGAYNEQFF

d_call: TRBD1
clone_size: NA
v_call: TRBV29-1
j_call: TRBJ1-5
cdr3_nt: TGCAGCGTTGAAGGGACAGGGGGAAGCAATCAGCCCCAGCATTTT
cdr3_aa: CSVEGTGGSNQPQHF

d_call: TRBD1
clone_size: NA
v_call: TRBV28
j_call: TRBJ2-5
cdr3_nt: TGTGCCAGCAGTTCCCGGGGACAGAGGGTCCAAGAGACCCAGTACTTC
cdr3_aa: CASSSRGQRVQETQYF

d_call: TRBD1
clone_size: NA
v_call: TRBV13
j_call: TRBJ2-3
cdr3_nt: TGTGCCAGCAGCCGGGACAGGGGGGGGACAGATACGCAGTATTTT
cdr3_aa: CASSRDRGGTDTQYF

d_call: TRBD1
clone_size: NA
v_call: TRBV5-1
j_call: TRBJ1-1
cdr3_nt: TGCGCCAGCAGCGCGACAGGGGCGACGAACACTGAAGCTTTCTTT
cdr3_aa: CASSATGATNTEAFF

d_call: TRBD1
clone_size: NA
v_call: TRBV9
j_call: TRBJ2-7
cdr3_nt: TGTGCCAGCAGCGCCGGAGGACAGGGAGTCTACGAGCAGTACTTC
cdr3_aa: CASSAGGQGVYEQYF

d_call: NA
clone_size: NA
v_call: TRBV15
j_call: TRBJ1-4
cdr3_nt: TGTGCCACCAGCAGAACCAAACAGGTCATTGAAAAACTGTTTTTT
cdr3_aa: CATSRTKQVIEKLFF

d_call: TRBD1
clone_size: NA
v_call: TRBV9
j_call: TRBJ1-1
cdr3_nt: TGTGCCAGCAGCGTCGGGACAGTTCCCAACACTGAAGCTTTCTTT
cdr3_aa: CASSVGTVPNTEAFF

d_call: NA
clone_size: NA
v_call: TRBV6-5
j_call: TRBJ1-3
cdr3_nt: TGTGCCAGCAGTTACGACCAGGGTGTTGGAAACACCATATATTTT
cdr3_aa: CASSYDQGVGNTIYF

d_call: NA
clone_size: NA
v_call: TRBV28
j_call: TRBJ1-2
cdr3_nt: TGTGCCAGCAGACGAGACACGAACTATGGCTACACCTTC
cdr3_aa: CASRRDTNYGYTF

d_call: TRBD1
clone_size: few
v_call: TRBV25-1
j_call: TRBJ1-2
cdr3_nt: TGTGCCAGCAGTTCCTTGGCAGGGGGCTTGAATAACTATGGCTACACCTTC
cdr3_aa: CASSSLAGGLNNYGYTF

d_call: TRBD1
clone_size: NA
v_call: TRBV7-9
j_call: TRBJ1-1
cdr3_nt: TGTGCCAGCAGCTTACAGGACAGGGTAGAATACTTT
cdr3_aa: CASSLQDRVEYF

d_call: TRBD1
clone_size: NA
v_call: TRBV7-2
j_call: TRBJ2-7
cdr3_nt: TGTGCCAGCAGCTTAGAGACAGGGGCCTACGAGCAGTACTTC
cdr3_aa: CASSLETGAYEQYF

d_call: TRBD2
clone_size: NA
v_call: TRBV11-3
j_call: TRBJ2-7
cdr3_nt: TGTGCCAGCAGCCCCCAGCGGGAAGCATACGAGCAGTACTTC
cdr3_aa: CASSPQREAYEQYF